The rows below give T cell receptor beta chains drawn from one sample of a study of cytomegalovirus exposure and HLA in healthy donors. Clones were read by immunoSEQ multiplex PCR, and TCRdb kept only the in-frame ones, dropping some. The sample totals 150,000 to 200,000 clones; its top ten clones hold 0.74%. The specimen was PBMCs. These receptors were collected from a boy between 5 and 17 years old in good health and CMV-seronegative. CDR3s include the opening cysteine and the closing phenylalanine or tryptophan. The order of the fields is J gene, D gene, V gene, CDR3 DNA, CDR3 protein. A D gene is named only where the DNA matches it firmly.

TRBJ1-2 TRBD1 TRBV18 TGTGCCAGCTCACCATTAGCAGGGGGCGCATTTAACTATGGCTACACCTTC CASSPLAGGAFNYGYTF
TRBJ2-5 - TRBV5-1 TGCGCCAGCAGCCCCCGCCTAAACCAAGAGACCCAGTACTTC CASSPRLNQETQYF
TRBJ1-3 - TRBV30 TGTGCCTGGAGTGTATCAGGGTCTGGAAACACCATATATTTT CAWSVSGSGNTIYF
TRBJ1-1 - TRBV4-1 TGCGCCAGCAGCCAAGTAACAGGAGCCTTTGAAGCTTTCTTT CASSQVTGAFEAFF
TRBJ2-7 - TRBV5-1 TGCGCCAGCAGCTTGGTTTTCGCACAGGGTAGAAGCTACGAGCAGTACTTC CASSLVFAQGRSYEQYF
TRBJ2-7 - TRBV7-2 TGTGCCAGCAGCCCCCAGGGGGGACTCTCCGAGCAGTACTTC CASSPQGGLSEQYF
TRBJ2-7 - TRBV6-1 TGTGCCAGCAGAAGACCGAGGAGCTCCTACGAGCAGTACTTC CASRRPRSSYEQYF
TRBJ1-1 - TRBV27 TGTGCCAGCAGTTTATCCACAGTGGGGGGGACTGAAGCTTTCTTT CASSLSTVGGTEAFF
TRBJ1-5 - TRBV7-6 TGTGCCAGCAGCTTGACACAGGATCAGCCCCAGCATTTT CASSLTQDQPQHF
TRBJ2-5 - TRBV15 TGTGCCACCAGCACCACAGCTTTTTGGGAGACCCAGTACTTC CATSTTAFWETQYF
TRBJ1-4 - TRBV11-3 TGTGCCAGCGAATCAGGTAATGAAAAACTGTTTTTT CASESGNEKLFF
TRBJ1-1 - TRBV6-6 TGTGCCAGCAGTTACTCGAGGGATACTGAAGCTTTCTTT CASSYSRDTEAFF
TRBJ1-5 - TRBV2 TGTGCCAGCAGTGACCGCGGGAATAGCAATCAGCCCCAGCATTTT CASSDRGNSNQPQHF
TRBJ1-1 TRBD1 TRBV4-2 TGTGCCAGCAGCCAAGAAAGACAGGGTTTCATTCAAGCTTTCTTT CASSQERQGFIQAFF
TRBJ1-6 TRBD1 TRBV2 TGTGCCAGCACCGTCAGGTCTAGAATGGCCCTTGGACAGGGTTCACCCCTCCACTTT CASTVRSRMALGQGSPLHF
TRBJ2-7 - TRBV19 TGTGCCAGTAGTTCGGCAGGGAACGACGAGCAGTACTTC CASSSAGNDEQYF
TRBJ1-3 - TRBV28 TGTGCCAGCAGTTCGTCGCCGGGGTCCGGAAACACCATATATTTT CASSSSPGSGNTIYF
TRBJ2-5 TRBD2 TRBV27 TGTGCCAGCAGTCATCTAGCGGGGGGGCCTGAGACCCAGTACTTC CASSHLAGGPETQYF
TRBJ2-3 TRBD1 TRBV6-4 TGTGCCAGCAGTAGGGACAGGGGGCAGGATACGCAGTATTTT CASSRDRGQDTQYF
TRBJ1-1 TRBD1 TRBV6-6 TGTGCCAGCAGTTACTTCACAGGGGGCGTGAACACTGAAGCTTTCTTT CASSYFTGGVNTEAFF
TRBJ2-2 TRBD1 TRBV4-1 TGCGCCAGCAGCCAACCCTGGGGGGGGACAGGGACTCTCGGGGACACCGGGGAGCTGTTTTTT CASSQPWGGTGTLGDTGELFF
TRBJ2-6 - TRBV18 TGTGCCAGCTCACCTATACTCCGATTTGGGGCCAACGTCCTGACTTTC CASSPILRFGANVLTF
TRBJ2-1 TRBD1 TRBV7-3 TGTGCCAGCAGCCTGACAGGGGGCGAGCGAAGGAATGAGCAGTTCTTC CASSLTGGERRNEQFF
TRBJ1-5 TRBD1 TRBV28 TGTGCCAGCAGTTTTGACAGGGGACTCAATCAGCCCCAGCATTTT CASSFDRGLNQPQHF
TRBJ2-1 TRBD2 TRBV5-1 TGCGCCAGCGGGACTACCTCCTACAATGAGCAGTTCTTC CASGTTSYNEQFF
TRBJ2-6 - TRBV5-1 TGCGCCAGCAGCTTGGCCGACGGGACAAGGGGGGCCAACGTCCTGACTTTC CASSLADGTRGANVLTF
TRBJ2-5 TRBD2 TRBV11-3 TGTGCCAGCAGCTTAGGCGGGGGGGCCAGGGGAGAGACCCAGTACTTC CASSLGGGARGETQYF
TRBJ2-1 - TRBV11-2 TGTGCCAGCAGCTCAATGAGCTCCTACAATGAGCAGTTCTTC CASSSMSSYNEQFF
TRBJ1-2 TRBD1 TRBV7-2 TGTGCCAGCAGCGAGACAGGGGGGACCGGCTATGGCTACACCTTC CASSETGGTGYGYTF
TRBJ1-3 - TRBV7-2 TGTGCCAGCAGCCTATCGTCGGGGGCTGGAAACACCATATATTTT CASSLSSGAGNTIYF
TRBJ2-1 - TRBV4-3 TGCGCCAGCAGCCCGACCGGGACAGAGCAGTTCTTC CASSPTGTEQFF
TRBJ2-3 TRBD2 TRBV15 TGTGCCACCAGCAGCCCCTTGGGACAGACTAGCGGTGGGAGAAACACAGATACGCAGTATTTT CATSSPLGQTSGGRNTDTQYF
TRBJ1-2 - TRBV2 TGTGTCGGTAACAGCCTCATTCTACGCTACACCTTC CVGNSLILRYTF
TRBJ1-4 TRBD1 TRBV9 TGTGCCAGCAGCGTGACAGGGGGTAGGGAAAAACTGTTTTTT CASSVTGGREKLFF
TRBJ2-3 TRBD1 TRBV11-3 TGTGCCAGCAGTCTGGGACAGGGCAGCACAGATACGCAGTATTTT CASSLGQGSTDTQYF
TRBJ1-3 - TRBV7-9 TGTGCCAGCAGTGCACAGGAAGTTCCCATATATTTT CASSAQEVPIYF
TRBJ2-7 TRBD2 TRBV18 TGTGCCAGCTCACCAGACCGGGGGGGCTCCGAGCAGTACTTC CASSPDRGGSEQYF
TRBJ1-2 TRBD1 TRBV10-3 TGTGCCATCAGTGACGGGACAGGCTATGGCTACACCTTC CAISDGTGYGYTF
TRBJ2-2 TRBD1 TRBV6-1 TGTGCCAGCATGGCAGGGGGAGACACCGGGGAGCTGTTTTTT CASMAGGDTGELFF
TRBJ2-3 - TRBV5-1 TGCGCCAGCCTCCCGAGTCAGGGTCTTACGCAGTATTTT CASLPSQGLTQYF
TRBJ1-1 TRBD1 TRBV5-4 TGTGCCAGCAGCTTGGGGGACAGGGGTCCCCCTGAAGCTTTCTTT CASSLGDRGPPEAFF
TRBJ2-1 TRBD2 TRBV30 TGTGCCTGGAGTTATCTAGCGGGGGGGCTTAATGAGCAGTTCTTC CAWSYLAGGLNEQFF
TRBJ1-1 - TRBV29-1 TGCAGCGTTGCAGGGCGGAGCAACACTGAAGCTTTCTTT CSVAGRSNTEAFF
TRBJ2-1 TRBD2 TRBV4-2 TGTGCCAGCAGCCAAGATTGGACTAGCGGGGGGGGTGCCAATGAGCAGTTCTTC CASSQDWTSGGGANEQFF
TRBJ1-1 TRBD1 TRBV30 TGTGCCTGGAGTGTGACAGGGGACATAGAAGCTTTCTTT CAWSVTGDIEAFF
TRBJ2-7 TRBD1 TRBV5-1 TGCGCCAGCAGCTTGGTTCGGACAGGAGATGCTCACTCCTACGAGCAGTACTTC CASSLVRTGDAHSYEQYF
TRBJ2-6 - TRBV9 TGTGCCAGCAGCGCACTAGGGAGTTCTGGGGCCAACGTCCTGACTTTC CASSALGSSGANVLTF
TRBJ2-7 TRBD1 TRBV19 TGTGCCAGCCGGACATCAGGGGGCTACGAGCAGTACTTC CASRTSGGYEQYF
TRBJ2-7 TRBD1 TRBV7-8 TGTGCCAGCAGCTGGGGGGGACAGGGGTCCTACGAGCAGTACTTC CASSWGGQGSYEQYF
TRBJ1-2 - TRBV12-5 TGTGCTAGTGGACCTACCCCCGAATGGGGCTACACCTTC CASGPTPEWGYTF
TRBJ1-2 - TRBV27 TGTGCCGCCAGAGGGCCGAAGGGTAGCTTGAACTATGGCTACACCTTC CAARGPKGSLNYGYTF
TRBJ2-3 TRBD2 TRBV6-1 TGTGCCGGGCGGACTAGCGGGGGAGGTACAGATACGCAGTATTTT CAGRTSGGGTDTQYF
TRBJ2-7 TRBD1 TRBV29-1 TGCAGCGTTGAAGGTGTGGGACAGTCCTACGAGCAGTACTTC CSVEGVGQSYEQYF